The 28 T cell receptor beta chains below were found in one sample sequenced in a study of cytotoxic CD8 clonotypes in ibrutinib-treated CLL. The assay was immunoSEQ multiplex PCR, and TCRdb's table has in-frame clones only and misses some. This sample yields around 42,000 clones, of which just over 65% are seen a single time; 20% to 25% belongs to the top ten. The sequencing used PBMCs, collected after 24 months of ibrutinib treatment. The source is a human donor with chronic lymphocytic leukemia.

V and J are TRBV6-6 and TRBJ2-6, with D unclear. This CDR3 contains 14 residues. Germline assignment: CDR1 MNHNY and CDR2 SVGAGI (reference sequence). V was pared by 5 bases and J by 0 bases, with 5 bases between. As DNA, the CDR3 is TGTGCCAGCAGTACGGTCTCTGGGGCCAACGTCCTGACTTTC. Translating it yields CASSTVSGANVLTF.

The V call is TRBV30, the J call TRBJ1-2; maybe TRBD1 (6 bases). This CDR3 is built from 13 residues. V was trimmed by 0 bases and J by 8 bases, leaving 13 bases between them. Germline assignment: CDR1 GTSNPN and CDR2 SVGIG (reference sequence). Here the CDR3 DNA reads TGTGCCTGGAGTGTACAGGGTGTGGGAGGCTACACCTTC. Translation gives CAWSVQGVGGYTF.

The J gene is TRBJ2-7, the V gene TRBV20-1, with 7 nucleotides matching TRBD2. V was clipped by 3 bases and J by 6 bases; unmatched bases: 2. Germline-derived CDR1 and CDR2 are DFQATT and SNEGSKA (reference sequence). The CDR3 totals 11 residues. The DNA of the CDR3 is TGCAGTGCTAGGCTAGCGGCCGAGCAGTACTTC. As protein: CSARLAAEQYF.

The gene calls are TRBV11-3 and TRBJ2-3; 13 bases are shared with TRBD2. V was clipped by 3 bases and J by 4 bases; unmatched bases: 4. There are 16 residues in the CDR3. Germline CDR1 and CDR2: SGHNT and YENEEA. The CDR3 bases are TGTGCCAGCAGCTTCGGACTAGCGGGGGTCCCAGATACGCAGTATTTT. It is translated as CASSFGLAGVPDTQYF.

This chain joins TRBV19 and TRBJ1-2; 7 positions agree with TRBD1. The CDR3 sequence is 16 residues long. V lost 2 bases to trimming and J lost 6 bases; unmatched junction nucleotides: 12. CDR1 LNHDA and CDR2 SQIVND come from the germline V gene (reference sequence). The DNA for the CDR3 is TGTGCCAGTAGTATATGGCCCTCAGGGGGAAATCATGGCTACACCTTC. This gives the protein CASSIWPSGGNHGYTF.

V gene TRBV5-4 combines with J gene TRBJ1-6; no clear D. Trimming removed 0 bases from V and 7 bases from J, with 8 bases in between. The CDR3 has 14 amino acids. Germline V gene lookup returns CDR1 SGHNT and CDR2 YYREEE (reference sequence). The CDR3 reads CASSLEQRNSPLHF. The CDR3 DNA follows: TGTGCCAGCAGCTTGGAACAGAGGAATTCACCCCTCCACTTT. Full variable domain (rest looked up from reference TRBV5-4 and TRBJ1-6): ETGVTQSPTHLIKTRGQQVTLRCSSQSGHNTVSWYQQALGQGPQFIFQYYREEENGRGNFPPRFSGLQFPNYSSELNVNALELDDSALYLCASSLEQRNSPLHFGNGTRLTVT.

The gene calls are TRBV19 and TRBJ1-2, with 7 bases identical to TRBD1. With V trimmed by 0 bases and J by 8 bases, 9 bases remained unmatched. Germline lookup yields CDR1 LNHDA and CDR2 SQIVND (reference sequence). The CDR3 spans 15 residues. The CDR3: CASSIDPGTVLGYTF. The CDR3 DNA follows: TGTGCCAGTAGTATAGATCCCGGGACAGTGCTCGGCTACACCTTC.

The chain links TRBV6-1 to TRBJ2-1; D remains ambiguous. The CDR3 covers 10 residues. Trimming shortened V by 5 bases and J by 10 bases, and 6 bases separated the two germline ends. CDR1 MNHNS and CDR2 SASEGT come from the germline V gene. The CDR3 bases are TGTGCCAGCAGTTACTACGAGCAGTTCTTC. It yields the protein CASSYYEQFF.

This clone has just one count. CDR3 protein: CASSESTGSGDYEQYF. The CDR3 coding sequence is TGTGCCAGCAGCGAATCGACAGGTTCTGGGGACTACGAGCAGTACTTC. The rearrangement uses TRBV2 and TRBJ2-7, with a possible D match to TRBD1 (6 bases). The CDR3 is 16 residues long. The V end was cut by 6 bases, the J end by 3 bases, with 21 bases between. Germline V CDR1 and CDR2: SNHLY, FYNNEI.

V usage is TRBV4-2 and J usage is TRBJ2-5, with 8 bases matching TRBD1. TRBJ2-7 matches the DNA end more closely, so the J call is doubtful. CDR3 length equals 17 residues. CDR1 is LGHNA, CDR2 YNFKEQ, per germline. Written as DNA, the CDR3 is TGTGCCAGCAGCCAAGTGGGCAGGGGGCTCCTCTCCTACGAGCAGTACTTC. Its protein is CASSQVGRGLLSYEQYF.

This clone was found once. The chain links TRBV5-1 to TRBJ1-6, with 7 bases that match TRBD1. The V gene end was trimmed by 2 bases and the J gene end by 10 bases; junction bases not matched to a gene: 6. CDR1 is SGHRS, CDR2 YFSETQ, per germline. This CDR3 is 14 amino acids long. The CDR3 here is CASSLEGASSPLHF. CDR3 nucleotide sequence: TGCGCCAGCAGCTTAGAGGGGGCTTCCTCACCCCTCCACTTT. Using reference TRBV5-1 and TRBJ1-6 for the parts outside the CDR3, the full variable domain is KAGVTQTPRYLIKTRGQQVTLSCSPISGHRSVSWYQQTPGQGLQFLFEYFSETQRNKGNFPGRFSGRQFSNSRSEMNVSTLELGDSALYLCASSLEGASSPLHFGNGTRLTVT.

The J gene is TRBJ1-4, the V gene TRBV9; D not certain. Trimming removed 4 bases at V and 0 bases at J, with 13 bases between. The CDR3 has 16 amino acids. Per the germline V gene, CDR1 is SGDLS and CDR2 is YYNGEE. CDR3 region: CASSPRSVATNEKLFF. Here the CDR3 DNA reads TGTGCCAGCAGCCCCCGGTCGGTTGCAACTAATGAAAAACTGTTTTTT.

The chain combines TRBV30 with TRBJ2-2; TRBD1 agrees at 9 bases. Unmatched junction bases numbered 34, after V lost 5 bases and J lost 9 bases. CDR1 and CDR2 (germline): GTSNPN, SVGIG (reference sequence). This CDR3 has 22 amino acids. The CDR3 reads CAWARDRELHPLIAGEVRELFF. CDR3 DNA: TGTGCCTGGGCCCGGGACAGGGAGCTACATCCCCTCATTGCGGGAGAAGTCAGGGAGCTGTTTTTT.

CDR3 amino acids: CASSDGFFDEQYF. CDR3 bases: TGTGCCAGCAGTGATGGCTTTTTCGACGAGCAGTACTTC. The J gene is TRBJ2-7, the V gene TRBV2; no reliable D call. Deletions cut 3 bases from V and 5 bases from J, with 11 bases between. The germline V gene encodes CDR1 SNHLY and CDR2 FYNNEI. This CDR3 spans 13 amino acids. Variable domain in full (rest from reference TRBV2 and TRBJ2-7): EPEVTQTPSHQVTQMGQEVILRCVPISNHLYFYWYRQILGQKVEFLVSFYNNEISEKSEIFDDQFSVERPDGSNFTLKIRSTKLEDSAMYFCASSDGFFDEQYFGPGTRLTVT.

This clone was counted a few times. The chain links TRBV18 to TRBJ2-1; D may be TRBD1 (6 bases). Germline V CDR1 and CDR2: KGHSH, LQKENI. The CDR3 runs to 14 residues. V dropped 1 base and J dropped 3 bases, with 7 bases sitting between them. The DNA for the CDR3 is TGTGCCAGCTCACCACGGACAGACTACAATGAGCAGTTCTTC. Translated, it gives CASSPRTDYNEQFF.

The rearrangement links TRBV7-8 to TRBJ1-5; 7 bases agree with TRBD1. The ends lost 5 bases at V and 0 bases at J; junction bases unmatched: 16. Per the germline V gene, CDR1 is SGHVS and CDR2 is FQNEAQ. The CDR3 runs to 19 residues. In DNA form, the CDR3 reads TGTGCCAGCAGCCCCGAACCTTCCAGGGGGTGGTATAGCAATCAGCCCCAGCATTTT. Translated: CASSPEPSRGWYSNQPQHF.

The J gene is TRBJ2-3, the V gene TRBV13, with D perhaps being TRBD1 or TRBD2 (5 bases each). The CDR3 has 13 amino acids. Trimming took 3 bases from V and 9 from J, leaving 13 bases between them. Germline CDR1 PRHDT, CDR2 FYEKMQ (reference sequence). The CDR3 region has the DNA TGTGCCAGCAGCTTCCGGGGCTCATGGACGCAGTATTTT. Encoded protein: CASSFRGSWTQYF.

This chain connects TRBV7-9 to TRBJ1-3; 7 bases line up with TRBD1. With 5 bases clipped from V and 3 bases from J, the junction kept 7 bases outside the gene matches. The germline CDR1 and CDR2 sequences are SEHNR and FQNEAQ (reference sequence). The CDR3 runs to 15 residues. Here the CDR3 DNA reads TGTGCCAGCAGCCAAACAGGGGTTCATGGAAACACCATATATTTT. Protein product: CASSQTGVHGNTIYF.

V is TRBV5-1 and J is TRBJ2-7; no clear D gene. The CDR3 consists of 14 residues. The V end was cut by 4 bases, the J end by 2 bases, with 13 bases between. Germline CDR1 reads SGHRS; CDR2 reads YFSETQ. CDR3 residues: CASSLGGTAYEQYF. CDR3 DNA: TGCGCCAGCAGCCTAGGTGGTACGGCCTACGAGCAGTACTTC.

The V gene is TRBV4-1, the J gene TRBJ2-7, with TRBD1 matching over 9 bases. CDR1 is MGHRA, CDR2 YSYEKL, per germline. This CDR3 has 15 residues. V trimming: 4 bases; J trimming: 2 bases; junction bases outside the gene matches: 6. The CDR3 is CASSRDRDRAYEQYF. CDR3 nucleotides: TGCGCCAGCAGCCGAGACCGGGACAGGGCCTACGAGCAGTACTTC.

The chain is built from TRBV15 and TRBJ2-6; D is ambiguous. V was shortened by 0 bases and J by 0 bases, with 6 bases between the two germline ends. Looked up from germline, CDR1 is LNHNV and CDR2 is YYDKDF (reference sequence). The CDR3 runs to 16 residues. In DNA, the CDR3 is TGTGCCACCAGCAGAGATAGGGCCTCTGGGGCCAACGTCCTGACTTTC. It translates to CATSRDRASGANVLTF.

The chain combines TRBV29-1 with TRBJ1-5; TRBD1 agrees at 7 bases. CDR1 and CDR2 (germline): SQVTM, ANQGSEA. The V segment lost 8 bases and the J segment 5 bases; nucleotides outside the gene matches: 12. The CDR3 runs to 14 residues. The CDR3 loop is CSPWRGLSHQPQHF. DNA for the CDR3: TGCAGCCCGTGGAGGGGGCTAAGTCATCAGCCCCAGCATTTT.

The genes are TRBV5-5 and TRBJ1-5; 7 bases match TRBD1. CDR3 length: 15 amino acids. The V gene's germline CDR1 is SGHKS and CDR2 YYEKEE (reference sequence). Trimming cost V 2 bases and J 4 bases; bases outside gene matches: 6. The CDR3 loop is CASSLAGTENQPQHF. For the CDR3, the DNA is TGTGCCAGCAGCTTAGCCGGGACAGAAAATCAGCCCCAGCATTTT.

This chain links TRBV2 with TRBJ1-2, with TRBD1 matching over 9 bases. CDR1 is SNHLY and CDR2 is FYNNEI in the germline V gene. This CDR3 has 15 residues. V lost 9 bases to trimming and J lost 2 bases; unmatched junction nucleotides: 10. CDR3 residues: CARLITGTGNYGYTF. As DNA, the CDR3 is TGTGCCAGATTAATAACCGGGACAGGGAACTATGGCTACACCTTC.

In this sample, this clone turned up once. The chain uses TRBV5-1 and TRBJ2-6; unclear D gene. The CDR3 loop spans 13 amino acids. Trimming took 5 bases from V and 0 from J, leaving 3 bases between them. Germline CDR1 SGHRS, CDR2 YFSETQ. This chain's CDR3 is CASSPSGANVLTF. The CDR3 region has the DNA TGCGCCAGCAGTCCCTCTGGGGCCAACGTCCTGACTTTC.

The chain carries TRBV11-2 and TRBJ1-1, with no clear D. This CDR3 is built from 12 residues. The V and J ends lost 3 bases and 2 bases respectively, with 4 bases between them. In germline, CDR1 is SGHAT, CDR2 FQNNGV. CDR3 sequence: CASSFYNTEAFF. As DNA, the CDR3 is TGTGCCAGCAGCTTCTATAACACTGAAGCTTTCTTT.

The V call is TRBV5-8, the J call TRBJ1-1, with D unresolved. The length of the CDR3 is 11 residues. Germline values: CDR1 SGHTS, CDR2 YDEGEE. Trimming took 4 bases from V and 4 from J, leaving 5 bases between them. Here the CDR3 DNA reads TGTGCCAGCAGCAAGGGCACTGAAGCTTTCTTT. Residues: CASSKGTEAFF.

The chain combines TRBV6-1 with TRBJ2-1; D might be TRBD1 (6 bases). Germline assignment: CDR1 MNHNS and CDR2 SASEGT. The CDR3 spans 15 residues. V was cut by 0 bases and J by 8 bases, with 14 bases left in between. In DNA form, the CDR3 reads TGTGCCAGCAGTGAAGCCCCCCAGGGGTACTATGAGCAGTTCTTC. Translating it yields CASSEAPQGYYEQFF.